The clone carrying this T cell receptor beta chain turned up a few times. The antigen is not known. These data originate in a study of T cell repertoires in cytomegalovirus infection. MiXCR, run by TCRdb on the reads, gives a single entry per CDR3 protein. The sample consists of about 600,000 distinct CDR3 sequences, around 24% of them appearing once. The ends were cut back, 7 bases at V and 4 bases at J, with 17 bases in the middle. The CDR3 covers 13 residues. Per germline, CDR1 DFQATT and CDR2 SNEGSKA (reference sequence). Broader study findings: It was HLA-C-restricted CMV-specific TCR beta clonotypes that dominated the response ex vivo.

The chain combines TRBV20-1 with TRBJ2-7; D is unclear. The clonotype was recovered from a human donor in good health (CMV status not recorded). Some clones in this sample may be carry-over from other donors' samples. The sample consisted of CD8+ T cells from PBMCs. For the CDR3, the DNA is TGCAGTGTCACCGGTCTCCTTCGTTACGAGCAGTACGTC. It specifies CSVTGLLRYEQYV.